This T cell receptor (beta chain) was identified during a study of T-cell reconstitution after alpha-beta-depleted transplantation in children. Study-wide results and caveats: Counts and diversity of T cells one year after transplant came mostly from newly produced T cells. Some patients showed high day-60 TCRbeta diversity, which derived from surviving recipient T cells and thymic progenitors. Reports say that about two months after transplant, the alpha-beta T cells came out of several hundred graft clones that had expanded.

Preparation of the TCRbeta library involved a method that used unique molecular identifiers. TCRdb itself ran the PCR reads through MiXCR, one entry per CDR3 protein. The sample lists about 110,000 distinct CDR3 sequences, roughly 6.1% occurring once. Details on this clonotype: The antigen is not known. This may stem from a read error, because a much larger clone lies one nucleotide away.

Germline V gives CDR1 SGHDT, CDR2 YYEEEE. V lost 0 bases to trimming and J lost 0 bases, with 11 bases between them. This CDR3 has 16 residues. The chain carries TRBV5-6 and TRBJ2-3; possibly TRBD2 for D (5 bases). Sequencing was performed on PBMCs, mostly from graft donor cells, taken 360 days after TCRalphabeta/CD19-depleted stem cell transplant. This clonotype was sampled from a male patient under 10 years old who had a stem cell transplant for acute lymphoblastic leukemia, so the T cells may come from the graft donor. The CDR3 DNA reads TGTGCCAGCAGCTTGGGGCTCCGCGGGAGCACAGATACGCAGTATTTT. Protein: CASSLGLRGSTDTQYF.